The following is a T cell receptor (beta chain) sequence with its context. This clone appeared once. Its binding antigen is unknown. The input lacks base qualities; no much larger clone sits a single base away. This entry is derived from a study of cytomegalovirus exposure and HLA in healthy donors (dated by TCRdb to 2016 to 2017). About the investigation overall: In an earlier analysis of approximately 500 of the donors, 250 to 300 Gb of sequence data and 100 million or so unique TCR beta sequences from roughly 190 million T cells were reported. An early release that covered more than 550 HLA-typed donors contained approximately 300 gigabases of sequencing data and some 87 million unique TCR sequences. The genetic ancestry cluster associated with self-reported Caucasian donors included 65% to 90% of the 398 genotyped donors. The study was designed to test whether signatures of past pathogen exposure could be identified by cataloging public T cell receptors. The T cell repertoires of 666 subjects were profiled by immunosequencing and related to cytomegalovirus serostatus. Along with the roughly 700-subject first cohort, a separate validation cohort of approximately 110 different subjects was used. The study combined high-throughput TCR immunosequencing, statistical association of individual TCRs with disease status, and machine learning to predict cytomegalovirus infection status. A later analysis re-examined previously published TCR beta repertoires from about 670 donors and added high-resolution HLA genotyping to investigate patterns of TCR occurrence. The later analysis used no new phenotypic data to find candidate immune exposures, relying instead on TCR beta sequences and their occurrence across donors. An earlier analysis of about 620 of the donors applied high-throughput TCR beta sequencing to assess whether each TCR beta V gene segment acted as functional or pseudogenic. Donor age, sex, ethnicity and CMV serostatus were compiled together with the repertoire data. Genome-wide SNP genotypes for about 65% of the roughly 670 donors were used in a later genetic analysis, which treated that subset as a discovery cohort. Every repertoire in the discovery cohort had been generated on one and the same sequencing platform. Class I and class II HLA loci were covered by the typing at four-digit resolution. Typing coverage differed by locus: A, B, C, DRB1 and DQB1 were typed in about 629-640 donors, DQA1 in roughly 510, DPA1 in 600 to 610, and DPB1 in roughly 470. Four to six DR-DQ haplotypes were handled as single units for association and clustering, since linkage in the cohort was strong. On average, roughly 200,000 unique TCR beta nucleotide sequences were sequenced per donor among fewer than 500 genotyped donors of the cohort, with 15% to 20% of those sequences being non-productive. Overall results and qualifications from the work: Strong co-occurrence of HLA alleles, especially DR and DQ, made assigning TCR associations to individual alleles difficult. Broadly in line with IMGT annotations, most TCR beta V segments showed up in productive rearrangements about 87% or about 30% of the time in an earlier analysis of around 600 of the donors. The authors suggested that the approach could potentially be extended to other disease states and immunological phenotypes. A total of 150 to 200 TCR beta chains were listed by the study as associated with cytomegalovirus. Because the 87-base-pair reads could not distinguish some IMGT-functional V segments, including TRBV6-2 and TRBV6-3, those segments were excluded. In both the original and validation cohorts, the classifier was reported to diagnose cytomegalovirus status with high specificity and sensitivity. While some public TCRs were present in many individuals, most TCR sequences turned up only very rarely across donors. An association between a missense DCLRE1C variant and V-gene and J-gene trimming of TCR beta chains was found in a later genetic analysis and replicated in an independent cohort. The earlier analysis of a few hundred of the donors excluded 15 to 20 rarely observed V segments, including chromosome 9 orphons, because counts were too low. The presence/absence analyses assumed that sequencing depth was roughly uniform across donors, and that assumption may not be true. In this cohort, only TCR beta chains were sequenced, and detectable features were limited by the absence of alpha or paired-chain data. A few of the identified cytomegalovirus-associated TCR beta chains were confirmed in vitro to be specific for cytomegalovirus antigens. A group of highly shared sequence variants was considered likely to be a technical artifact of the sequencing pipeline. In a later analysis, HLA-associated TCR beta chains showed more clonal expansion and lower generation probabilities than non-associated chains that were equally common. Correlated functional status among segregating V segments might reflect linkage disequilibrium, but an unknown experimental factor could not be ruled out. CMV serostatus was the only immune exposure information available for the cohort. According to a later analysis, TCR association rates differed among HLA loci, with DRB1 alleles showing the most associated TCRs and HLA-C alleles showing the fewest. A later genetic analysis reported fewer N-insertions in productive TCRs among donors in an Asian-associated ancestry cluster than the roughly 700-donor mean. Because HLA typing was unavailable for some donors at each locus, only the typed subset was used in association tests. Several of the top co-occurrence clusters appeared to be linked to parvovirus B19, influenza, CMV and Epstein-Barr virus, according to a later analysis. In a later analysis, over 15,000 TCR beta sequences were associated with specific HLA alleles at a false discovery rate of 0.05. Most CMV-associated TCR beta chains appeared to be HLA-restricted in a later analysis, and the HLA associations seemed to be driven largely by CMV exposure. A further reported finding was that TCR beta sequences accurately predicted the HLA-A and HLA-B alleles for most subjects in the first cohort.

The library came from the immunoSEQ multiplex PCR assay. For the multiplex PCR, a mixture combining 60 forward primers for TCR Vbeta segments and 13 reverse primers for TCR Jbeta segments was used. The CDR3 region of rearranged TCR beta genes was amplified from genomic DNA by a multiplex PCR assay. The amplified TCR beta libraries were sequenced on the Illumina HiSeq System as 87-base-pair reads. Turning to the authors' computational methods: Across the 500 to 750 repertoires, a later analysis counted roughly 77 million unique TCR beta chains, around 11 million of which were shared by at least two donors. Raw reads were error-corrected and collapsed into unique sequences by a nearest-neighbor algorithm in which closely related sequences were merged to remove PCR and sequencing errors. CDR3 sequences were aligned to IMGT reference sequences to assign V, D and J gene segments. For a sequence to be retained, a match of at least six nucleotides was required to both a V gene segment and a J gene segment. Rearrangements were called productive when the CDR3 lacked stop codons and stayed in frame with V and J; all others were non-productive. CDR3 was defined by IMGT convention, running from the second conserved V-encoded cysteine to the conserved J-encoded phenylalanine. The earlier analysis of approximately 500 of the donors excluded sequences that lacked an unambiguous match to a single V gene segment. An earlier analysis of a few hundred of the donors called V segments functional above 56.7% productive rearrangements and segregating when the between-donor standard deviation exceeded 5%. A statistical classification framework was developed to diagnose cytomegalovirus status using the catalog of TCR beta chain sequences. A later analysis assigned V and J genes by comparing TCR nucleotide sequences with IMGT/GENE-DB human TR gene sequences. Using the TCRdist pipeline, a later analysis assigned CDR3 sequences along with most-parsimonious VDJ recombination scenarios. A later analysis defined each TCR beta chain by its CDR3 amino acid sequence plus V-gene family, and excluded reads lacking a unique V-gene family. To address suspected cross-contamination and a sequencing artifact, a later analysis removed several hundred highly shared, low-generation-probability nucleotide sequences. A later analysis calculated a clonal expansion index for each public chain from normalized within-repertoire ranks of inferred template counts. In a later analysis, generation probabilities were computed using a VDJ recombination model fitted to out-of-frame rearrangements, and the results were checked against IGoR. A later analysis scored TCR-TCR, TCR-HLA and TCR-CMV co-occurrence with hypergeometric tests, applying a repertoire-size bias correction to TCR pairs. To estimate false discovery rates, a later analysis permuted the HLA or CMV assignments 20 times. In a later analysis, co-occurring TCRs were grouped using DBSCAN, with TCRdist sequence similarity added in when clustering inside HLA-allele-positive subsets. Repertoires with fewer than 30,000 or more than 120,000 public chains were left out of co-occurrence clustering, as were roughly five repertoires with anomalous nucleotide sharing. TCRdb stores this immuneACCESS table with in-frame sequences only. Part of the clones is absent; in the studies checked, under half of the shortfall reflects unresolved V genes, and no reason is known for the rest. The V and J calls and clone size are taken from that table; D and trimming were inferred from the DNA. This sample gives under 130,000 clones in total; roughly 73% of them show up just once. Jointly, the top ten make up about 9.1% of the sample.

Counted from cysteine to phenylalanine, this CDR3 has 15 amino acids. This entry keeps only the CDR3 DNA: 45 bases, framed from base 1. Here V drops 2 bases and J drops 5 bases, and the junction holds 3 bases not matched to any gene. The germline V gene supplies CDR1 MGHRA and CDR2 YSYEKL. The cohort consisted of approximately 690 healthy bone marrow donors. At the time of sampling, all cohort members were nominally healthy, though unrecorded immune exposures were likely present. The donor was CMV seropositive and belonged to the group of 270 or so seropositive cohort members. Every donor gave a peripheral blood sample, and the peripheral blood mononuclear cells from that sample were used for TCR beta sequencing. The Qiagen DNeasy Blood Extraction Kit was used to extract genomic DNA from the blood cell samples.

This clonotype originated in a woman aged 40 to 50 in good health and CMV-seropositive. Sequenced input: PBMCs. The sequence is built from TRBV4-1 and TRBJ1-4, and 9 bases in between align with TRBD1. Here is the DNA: TGCGCCAGCAGCCAACTTGGGACAGGGAATGAAAAACTGTTTTTT. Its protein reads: CASSQLGTGNEKLFF.